Presented here are 10 T cell receptor beta chains from one specimen sequenced in a study of blood T cell repertoires in COVID-19 (dated by TCRdb to 2019 to 2021). Library prep was done by the immunoSEQ multiplex PCR assay. This immuneACCESS table, as held by TCRdb, lists in-frame sequences with V and J called but not all clones. Of the missing ones, under half trace to an unresolved V gene in checked studies; the others have no known cause. The sample table lists about 270,000 clones, approximately 89% of them with a count of one. The ten most abundant clones make up about 8.6% of the sample. The sample comprised peripheral blood. The receptors originated from a man in his forties with active or convalescent COVID-19.

The V call is TRBV27, the J call TRBJ1-1; 7 nucleotides agree with TRBD1. Germline CDR1 reads MNHEY; CDR2 reads SMNVEV (reference sequence). Trimming cost V 6 bases and J 3 bases; bases outside gene matches: 10. The CDR3 contains 15 residues. CDR3 sequence reads: CASSPLAGGYTEAFF. Written as DNA, the CDR3 is TGTGCCAGCAGCCCTTTAGCAGGGGGTTACACTGAAGCTTTCTTT.

The V and J genes are TRBV7-6 and TRBJ2-7; D is perhaps TRBD2 (7 bases). Germline CDR1 is SGHVS and CDR2 is FNYEAQ. Trimming shortened V by 1 base and J by 6 bases, and 19 bases separated the two germline ends. CDR3 length equals 16 residues. This CDR3 is CASSLVEGEGLGEQYF. The CDR3 nucleotides read TGTGCCAGCAGCTTAGTAGAGGGGGAGGGCCTTGGCGAGCAGTACTTC.

The J gene is TRBJ2-5, the V gene TRBV25-1; 8 bases match TRBD1. The CDR3 totals 14 residues. From germline, CDR1 is MGHDK and CDR2 SYGVNS. Germline trimming cut 4 bases from V and 5 bases from J; bases unmatched to any gene: 6. The CDR3 loop reads CASSVGQELETQYF. The CDR3 DNA follows: TGTGCCAGCAGTGTGGGACAGGAGCTGGAGACCCAGTACTTC. Together with reference TRBV25-1 and TRBJ2-5, the CDR3 gives the full variable domain: EADIYQTPRYLVIGTGKKITLECSQTMGHDKMYWYQQDPGMELHLIHYSYGVNSTEKGDLSSESTVSRIRTEHFPLTLESARPSHTSQYLCASSVGQELETQYFGPGTRLLVL.

This chain connects TRBV3-1 (or the pseudogene TRBV3-2) to TRBJ1-6, with 11 positions matching TRBD1. CDR3 size: 16 residues. V trimming: 4 bases; J trimming: 10 bases; junction bases outside the gene matches: 9. Germline values: CDR1 LGHDT, CDR2 YNNKEL (reference sequence). CDR3 loop: CASSLHTGTGGSPLHF. CDR3 DNA sequence: TGTGCCAGCAGCCTACACACCGGGACAGGGGGATCACCCCTCCACTTT.

The V gene is TRBV10-1, the J gene TRBJ2-1; TRBD2 aligns across 9 bases. Losses at the gene ends were 0 bases for V and 15 bases for J; bases not matched to a gene: 6. CDR3 size: 13 residues. CDR1 and CDR2 from the germline V gene are WNHNN and SYGVQD (reference sequence). Written as DNA, the CDR3 is TGCGCCAGCAGTGAGTCGGGAGGGACTAGCCCGTTCTTC. As protein: CASSESGGTSPFF.

The CDR3 protein is CASSVDHGAFYF. As DNA, the CDR3 is TGTGCCAGCAGCGTAGATCATGGGGCCTTTTACTTC. This chain links TRBV9 with TRBJ2-4; a weak D match, TRBD1 (5 bases). CDR3 length: 12 amino acids. V lost 0 bases to trimming and J lost 16 bases, with 14 bases between them. The germline V gene has CDR1 SGDLS and CDR2 YYNGEE. Full variable domain (outside the CDR3, taken from reference TRBV9 and TRBJ2-4): DSGVTQTPKHLITATGQRVTLRCSPRSGDLSVYWYQQSLDQGLQFLIQYYNGEERAKGNILERFSAQQFPDLHSELNLSSLELGDSALYFCASSVDHGAFYFGAGTRLSVL.

The CDR3 sequence is CASSQGMASGELQETQYF. In DNA form, the CDR3 reads TGTGCCAGCAGCCAAGGAATGGCTAGCGGGGAACTACAAGAGACCCAGTACTTC. The gene calls are TRBV4-2 and TRBJ2-5; TRBD2 matches at 9 bases. The trim removed 1 base at V and 2 bases at J, leaving 11 bases unmatched. Germline V lookup: CDR1 LGHNA, CDR2 YNFKEQ. This CDR3 has 18 residues.

The rearrangement joins TRBV7-3 to TRBJ2-1; D is possibly TRBD2 (6 bases). The CDR3 covers 12 residues. Germline values: CDR1 SGHTA, CDR2 FQGTGA. V lost 3 bases, J lost 9 bases, and 9 bases lay in between. The CDR3 sequence is CASSFQEGEQFF. The CDR3 DNA reads as TGTGCCAGCAGCTTTCAGGAGGGTGAGCAGTTCTTC.

V is TRBV28 and J is TRBJ2-3; TRBD2 aligns across 11 bases. V gave up 5 bases and J gave up 5 bases; unmatched junction bases: 6. This CDR3 region has 15 residues. Germline V gives CDR1 MDHEN, CDR2 SYDVKM. The chain's CDR3 is CASSIAGGRRDTQYF. The CDR3 coding sequence is TGTGCCAGCAGTATAGCGGGGGGGCGCAGAGATACGCAGTATTTT.

The CDR3 DNA is TGTGCCAGCAGTTACTCGGCGGGACCGGGGGAGCAGTACTTC. This sequence encodes CASSYSAGPGEQYF. This chain links TRBV6-6 with TRBJ2-7, with D possibly TRBD2 on 6 matching bases. From germline, CDR1 is MNHNY and CDR2 SVGAGI (reference sequence). This CDR3 has 14 amino acids. With 0 bases removed from V and 7 bases from J, the gap between germline ends came to 13 bases.